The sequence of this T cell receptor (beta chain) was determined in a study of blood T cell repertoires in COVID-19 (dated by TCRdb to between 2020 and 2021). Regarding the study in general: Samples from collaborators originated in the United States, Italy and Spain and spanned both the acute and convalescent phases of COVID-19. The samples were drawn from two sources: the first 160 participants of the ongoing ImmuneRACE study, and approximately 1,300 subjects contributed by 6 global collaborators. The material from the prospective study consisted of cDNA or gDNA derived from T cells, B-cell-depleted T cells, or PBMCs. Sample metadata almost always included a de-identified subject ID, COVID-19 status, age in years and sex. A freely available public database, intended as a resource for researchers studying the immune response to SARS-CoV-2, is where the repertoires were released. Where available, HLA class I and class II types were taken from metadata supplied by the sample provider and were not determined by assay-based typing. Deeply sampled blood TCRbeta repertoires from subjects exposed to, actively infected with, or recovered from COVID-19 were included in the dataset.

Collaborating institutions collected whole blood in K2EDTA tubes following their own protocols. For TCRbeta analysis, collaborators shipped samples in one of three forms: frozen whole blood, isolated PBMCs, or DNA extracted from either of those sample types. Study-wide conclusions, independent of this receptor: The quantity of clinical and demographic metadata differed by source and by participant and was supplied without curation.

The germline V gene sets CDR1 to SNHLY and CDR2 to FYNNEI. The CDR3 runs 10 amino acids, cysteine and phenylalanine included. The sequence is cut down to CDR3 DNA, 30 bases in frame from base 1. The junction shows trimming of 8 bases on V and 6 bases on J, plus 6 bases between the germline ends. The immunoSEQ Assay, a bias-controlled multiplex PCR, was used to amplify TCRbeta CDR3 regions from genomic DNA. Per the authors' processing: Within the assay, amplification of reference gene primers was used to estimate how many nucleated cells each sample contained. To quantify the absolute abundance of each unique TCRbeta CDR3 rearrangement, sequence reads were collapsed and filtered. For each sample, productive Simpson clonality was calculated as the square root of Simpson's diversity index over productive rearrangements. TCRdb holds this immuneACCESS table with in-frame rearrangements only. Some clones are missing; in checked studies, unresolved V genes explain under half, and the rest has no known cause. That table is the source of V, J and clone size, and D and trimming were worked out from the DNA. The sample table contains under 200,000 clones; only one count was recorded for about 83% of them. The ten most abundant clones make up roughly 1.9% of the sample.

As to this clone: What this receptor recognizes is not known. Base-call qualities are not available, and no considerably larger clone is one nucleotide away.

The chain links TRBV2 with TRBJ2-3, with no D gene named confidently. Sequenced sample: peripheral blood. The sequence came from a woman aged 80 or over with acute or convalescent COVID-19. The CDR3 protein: CASGPDTQYF. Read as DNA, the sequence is TGTGCCAGCGGGCCCGATACGCAGTATTTT.